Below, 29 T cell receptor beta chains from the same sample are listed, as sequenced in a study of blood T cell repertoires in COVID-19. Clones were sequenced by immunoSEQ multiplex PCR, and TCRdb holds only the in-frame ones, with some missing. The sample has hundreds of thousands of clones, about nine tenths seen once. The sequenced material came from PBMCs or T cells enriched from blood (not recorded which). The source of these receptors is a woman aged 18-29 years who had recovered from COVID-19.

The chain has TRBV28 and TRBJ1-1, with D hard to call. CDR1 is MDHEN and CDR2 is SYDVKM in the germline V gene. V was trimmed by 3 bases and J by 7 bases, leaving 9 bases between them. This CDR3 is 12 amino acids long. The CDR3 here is CASSFGSYEAFF. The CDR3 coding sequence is TGTGCCAGCAGTTTCGGGTCATATGAAGCTTTCTTT.

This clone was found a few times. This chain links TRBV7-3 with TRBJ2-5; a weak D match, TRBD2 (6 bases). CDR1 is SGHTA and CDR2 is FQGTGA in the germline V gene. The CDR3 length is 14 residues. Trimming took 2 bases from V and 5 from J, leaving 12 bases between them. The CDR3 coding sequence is TGTGCCAGCAGCTTAGCCGGGCGGGGCGAGACCCAGTACTTC. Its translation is CASSLAGRGETQYF.

CDR3 nucleotides: TGTGCCAGCAGCTTAGCGCCTAGCGGGAGATACGAGCAGTACTTC. It codes for CASSLAPSGRYEQYF. This chain connects TRBV7-8 to TRBJ2-7, with 10 bases lining up with TRBD2. This CDR3 is 15 amino acids long. Germline CDR1 reads SGHVS; CDR2 reads FQNEAQ. V lost 0 bases, J lost 4 bases, and 3 bases stayed unmatched.

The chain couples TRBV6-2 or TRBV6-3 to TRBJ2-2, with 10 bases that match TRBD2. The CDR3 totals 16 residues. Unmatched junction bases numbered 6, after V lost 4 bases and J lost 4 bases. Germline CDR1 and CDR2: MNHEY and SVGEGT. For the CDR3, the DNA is TGTGCCAGCAGTTCGTGGGCTAGCGGGAGCACCGGGGAGCTGTTTTTT. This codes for CASSSWASGSTGELFF.

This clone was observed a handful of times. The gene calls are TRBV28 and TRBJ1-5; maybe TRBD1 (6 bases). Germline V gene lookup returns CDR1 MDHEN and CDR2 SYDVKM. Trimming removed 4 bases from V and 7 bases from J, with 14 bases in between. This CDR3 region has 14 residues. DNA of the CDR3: TGTGCCAGCAGTTCCACAGGGTTCGAGCAGCCCCAGCATTTT. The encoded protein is CASSSTGFEQPQHF.

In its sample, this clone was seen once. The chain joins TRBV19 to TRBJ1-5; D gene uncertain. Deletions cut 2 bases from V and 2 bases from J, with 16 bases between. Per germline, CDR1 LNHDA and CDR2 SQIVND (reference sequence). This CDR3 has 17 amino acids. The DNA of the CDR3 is TGTGCCAGTAGTATAATTAGGGCGGCGGGAGGCAATCAGCCCCAGCATTTT. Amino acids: CASSIIRAAGGNQPQHF.

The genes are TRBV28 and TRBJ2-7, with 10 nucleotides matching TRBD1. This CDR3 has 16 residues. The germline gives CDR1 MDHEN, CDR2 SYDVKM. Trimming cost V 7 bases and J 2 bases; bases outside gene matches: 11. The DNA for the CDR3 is TGTGCCAGCACCCTACATCCGGGACAGGGGACCTACGAGCAGTACTTC. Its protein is CASTLHPGQGTYEQYF.

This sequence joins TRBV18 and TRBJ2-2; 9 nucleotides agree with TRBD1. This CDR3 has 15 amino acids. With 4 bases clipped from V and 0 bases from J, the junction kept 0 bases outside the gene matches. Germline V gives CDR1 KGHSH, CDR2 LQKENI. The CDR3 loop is CASSRQGANTGELFF. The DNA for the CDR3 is TGTGCCAGCTCACGACAGGGGGCGAACACCGGGGAGCTGTTTTTT.

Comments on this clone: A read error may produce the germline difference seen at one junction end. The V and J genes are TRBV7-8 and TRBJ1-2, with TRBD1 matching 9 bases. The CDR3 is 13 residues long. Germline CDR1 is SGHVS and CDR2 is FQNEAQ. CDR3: CASSLALGTGSSF. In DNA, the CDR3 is TGTGCCAGCAGCTTAGCGCTTGGGACAGGGAGCTCCTTC.

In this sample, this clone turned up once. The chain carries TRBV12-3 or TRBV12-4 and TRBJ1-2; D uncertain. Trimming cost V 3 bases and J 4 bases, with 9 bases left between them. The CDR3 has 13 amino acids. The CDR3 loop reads CASSLGDRYGYTF. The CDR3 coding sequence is TGTGCCAGCAGTTTGGGCGATCGCTATGGCTACACCTTC.

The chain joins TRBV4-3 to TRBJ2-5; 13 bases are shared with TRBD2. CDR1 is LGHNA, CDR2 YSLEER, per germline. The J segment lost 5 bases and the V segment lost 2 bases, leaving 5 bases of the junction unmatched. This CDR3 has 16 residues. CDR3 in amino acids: CASSQTSGGAGETQYF. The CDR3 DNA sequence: TGCGCCAGCAGCCAAACTAGCGGGGGGGCCGGGGAGACCCAGTACTTC.

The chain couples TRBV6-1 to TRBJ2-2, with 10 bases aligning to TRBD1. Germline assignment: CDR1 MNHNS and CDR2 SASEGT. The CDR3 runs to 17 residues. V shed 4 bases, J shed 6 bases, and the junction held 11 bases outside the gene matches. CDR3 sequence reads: CASSATGGAPGAGELFF. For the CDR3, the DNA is TGTGCCAGCAGTGCGACAGGGGGCGCTCCGGGGGCCGGGGAGCTGTTTTTT.

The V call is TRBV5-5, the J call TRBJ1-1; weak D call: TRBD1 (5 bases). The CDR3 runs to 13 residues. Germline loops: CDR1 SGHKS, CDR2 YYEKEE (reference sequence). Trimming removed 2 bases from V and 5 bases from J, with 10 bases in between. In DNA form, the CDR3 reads TGTGCCAGCAGCTTAGGGGTTCGGACTGAAGCTTTCTTT. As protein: CASSLGVRTEAFF.

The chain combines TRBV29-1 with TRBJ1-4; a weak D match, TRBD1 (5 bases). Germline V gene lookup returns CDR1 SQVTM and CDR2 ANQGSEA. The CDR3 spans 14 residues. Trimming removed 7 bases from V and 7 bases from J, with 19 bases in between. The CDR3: CSAADIPFGEKLFF. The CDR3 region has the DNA TGCAGCGCCGCGGACATCCCATTTGGTGAAAAACTGTTTTTT.

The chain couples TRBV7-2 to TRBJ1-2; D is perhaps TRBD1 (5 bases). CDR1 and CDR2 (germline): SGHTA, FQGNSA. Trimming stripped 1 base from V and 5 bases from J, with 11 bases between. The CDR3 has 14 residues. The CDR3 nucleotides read TGTGCCAGCAGCTTAGATGCAGGGTTGTATGGCTACACCTTC. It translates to CASSLDAGLYGYTF.

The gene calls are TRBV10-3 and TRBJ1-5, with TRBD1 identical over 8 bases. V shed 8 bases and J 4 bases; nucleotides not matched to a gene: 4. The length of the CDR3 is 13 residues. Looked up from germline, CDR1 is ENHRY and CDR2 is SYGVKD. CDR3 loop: CAIRDRWNQPQHF. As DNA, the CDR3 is TGTGCCATCCGGGACAGGTGGAATCAGCCCCAGCATTTT.

CDR3 in amino acids: CASSPGTGEQYF. The CDR3 coding sequence is TGTGCCAGCAGCCCAGGGACAGGGGAGCAGTACTTC. This chain connects TRBV7-3 to TRBJ2-7; TRBD1 matches at 9 bases. Unmatched junction bases numbered 3, after V lost 5 bases and J lost 7 bases. The CDR3 extends over 12 amino acids. The germline gives CDR1 SGHTA, CDR2 FQGTGA.

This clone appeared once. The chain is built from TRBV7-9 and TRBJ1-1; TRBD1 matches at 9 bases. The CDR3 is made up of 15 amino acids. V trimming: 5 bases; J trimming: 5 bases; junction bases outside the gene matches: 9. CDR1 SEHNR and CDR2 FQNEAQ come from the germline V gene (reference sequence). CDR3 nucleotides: TGTGCCAGCAGCCCCAGTCCCGGGACAGGGACTGAAGCTTTCTTT. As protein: CASSPSPGTGTEAFF.

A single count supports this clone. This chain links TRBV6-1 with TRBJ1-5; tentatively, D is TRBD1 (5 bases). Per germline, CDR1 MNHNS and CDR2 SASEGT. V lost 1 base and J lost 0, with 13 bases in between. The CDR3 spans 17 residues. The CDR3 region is CASSEVGGPFSNQPQHF. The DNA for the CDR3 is TGTGCCAGCAGTGAAGTCGGGGGACCCTTTAGCAATCAGCCCCAGCATTTT.

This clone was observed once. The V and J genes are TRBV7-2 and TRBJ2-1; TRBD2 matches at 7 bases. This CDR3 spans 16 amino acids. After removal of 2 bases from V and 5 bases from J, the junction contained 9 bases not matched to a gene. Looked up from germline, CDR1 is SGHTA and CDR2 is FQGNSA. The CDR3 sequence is CASSLRASGTNNEQFF. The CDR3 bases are TGTGCCAGCAGCTTACGGGCCAGCGGGACCAACAATGAGCAGTTCTTC.

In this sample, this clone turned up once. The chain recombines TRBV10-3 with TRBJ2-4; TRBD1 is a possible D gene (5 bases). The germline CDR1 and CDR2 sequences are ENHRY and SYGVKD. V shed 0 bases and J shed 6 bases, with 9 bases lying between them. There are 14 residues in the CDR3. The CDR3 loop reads CAISESSQGNIQYF. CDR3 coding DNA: TGTGCCATCAGTGAGTCGAGCCAGGGAAACATTCAGTACTTC.

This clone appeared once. For the CDR3, the DNA is TGTGCCAGCAGCACGTTGACAGAAGGAAACACCATATATTTT. As protein: CASSTLTEGNTIYF. The chain is built from TRBV5-4 and TRBJ1-3, with a possible D match to TRBD1 (5 bases). V shed 4 bases and J shed 4 bases, with 12 bases lying between them. The CDR3 totals 14 residues. Germline-derived CDR1 and CDR2 are SGHNT and YYREEE (reference sequence).

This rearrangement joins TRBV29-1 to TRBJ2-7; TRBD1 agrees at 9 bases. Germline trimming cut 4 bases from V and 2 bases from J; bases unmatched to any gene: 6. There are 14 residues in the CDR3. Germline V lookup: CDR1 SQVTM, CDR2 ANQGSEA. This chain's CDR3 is CSVAETGGTYEQYF. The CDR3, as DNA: TGCAGCGTTGCGGAGACAGGGGGTACCTACGAGCAGTACTTC.

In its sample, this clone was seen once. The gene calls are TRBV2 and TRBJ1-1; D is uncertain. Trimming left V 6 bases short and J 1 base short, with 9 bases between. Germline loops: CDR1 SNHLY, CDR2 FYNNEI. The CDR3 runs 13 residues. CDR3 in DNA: TGTGCCAGCAGGACTACAGCGAACACTGAAGCTTTCTTT. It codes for CASRTTANTEAFF.

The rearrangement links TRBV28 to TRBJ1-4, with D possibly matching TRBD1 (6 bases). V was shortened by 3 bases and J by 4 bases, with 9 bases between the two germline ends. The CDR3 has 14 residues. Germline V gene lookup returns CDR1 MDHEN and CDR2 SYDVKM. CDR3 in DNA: TGTGCCAGCAGTTTGCAGGGGTTTAATGAAAAACTGTTTTTT. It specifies CASSLQGFNEKLFF. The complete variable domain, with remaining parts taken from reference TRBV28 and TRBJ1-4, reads DVKVTQSSRYLVKRTGEKVFLECVQDMDHENMFWYRQDPGLGLRLIYFSYDVKMKEKGDIPEGYSVSREKKERFSLILESASTNQTSMYLCASSLQGFNEKLFFGSGTQLSVL.

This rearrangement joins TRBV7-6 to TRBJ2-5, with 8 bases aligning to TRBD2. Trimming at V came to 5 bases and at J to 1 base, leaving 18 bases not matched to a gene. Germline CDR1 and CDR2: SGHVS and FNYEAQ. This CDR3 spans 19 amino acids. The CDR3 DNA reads TGTGCCAGCAGCCCCAGCCAGAGGCGGGCTAGCGGGCTCCAAGAGACCCAGTACTTC. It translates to CASSPSQRRASGLQETQYF. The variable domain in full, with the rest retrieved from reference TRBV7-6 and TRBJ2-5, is GAGVSQSPRYKVTKRGQDVALRCDPISGHVSLYWYRQALGQGPEFLTYFNYEAQQDKSGLPNDRFSAERPEGSISTLTIQRTEQRDSAMYRCASSPSQRRASGLQETQYFGPGTRLLVL.

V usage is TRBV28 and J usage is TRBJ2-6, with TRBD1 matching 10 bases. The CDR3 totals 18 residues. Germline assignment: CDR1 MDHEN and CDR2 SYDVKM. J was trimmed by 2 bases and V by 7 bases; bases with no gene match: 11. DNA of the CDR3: TGTGCCAGCAAGACAGGGGGCACTCCGGGGGCTGGGGCCAACGTCCTGACTTTC. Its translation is CASKTGGTPGAGANVLTF.

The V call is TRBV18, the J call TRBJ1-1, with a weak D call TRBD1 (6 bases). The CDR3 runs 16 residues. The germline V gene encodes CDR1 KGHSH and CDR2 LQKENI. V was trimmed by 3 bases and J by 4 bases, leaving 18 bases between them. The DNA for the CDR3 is TGTGCCAGCTCACCCACCACCGACAGGTGGGTCACTGAAGCTTTCTTT. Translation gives CASSPTTDRWVTEAFF.

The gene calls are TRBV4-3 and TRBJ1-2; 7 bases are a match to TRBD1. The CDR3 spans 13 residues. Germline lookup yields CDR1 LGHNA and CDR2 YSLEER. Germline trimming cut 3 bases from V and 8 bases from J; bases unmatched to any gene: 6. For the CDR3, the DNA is TGCGCCAGCAGCCAGGCGACAGGGTTGGGCTACACCTTC. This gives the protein CASSQATGLGYTF.